This T cell receptor (beta chain) emerged from a study of T cell responses to AZD1222 COVID-19 vaccine. The CDR3 has 15 amino acids. V shed 10 bases, J shed 2 bases, and the junction held 13 bases outside the gene matches. Germline loops: CDR1 MDHEN, CDR2 SYDVKM. TCRdb's copy holds only in-frame clones and misses some; the assay was immunoSEQ multiplex PCR. The table has some 120,000 clones, 80% to 90% seen once; the top ten hold roughly a sixth. Study observations and caveats: Donors skewed white British and female; clonal diversity was possibly underestimated. Of spike-specific TCRs, nearly half reportedly target regions left unmutated in variants. Spike as a whole was targeted by vaccine-associated CD4 TCRs, dominant at 160-218 and 743-854.

Worth noting for this clone: No antigen is known for it.

Sequenced material: peripheral blood, taken on day 0 of MenACWY control vaccination. This TCR derives from an adult in good health. V usage is TRBV28 and J usage is TRBJ1-1; TRBD1 agrees at 7 bases. The CDR3 spells CATFKGAGPNTEAFF. Here the CDR3 DNA reads TGTGCCACCTTTAAGGGGGCGGGGCCCAACACTGAAGCTTTCTTT.